A single sample gave rise to the 28 T cell receptor beta chains below, sequenced in a study of metastatic and nonmetastatic thyroid tumors. Patients had received no treatment of any kind before thyroid surgery. TCRdb reanalyzed the PCR reads with MiXCR. The sample lists roughly 53,000 clones; 20% to 25% were seen once. What was sequenced was blood. These receptors were collected from a female donor with papillary thyroid cancer or a benign thyroid nodule (not recorded which). Some clones in this sample may be carry-over from other donors' samples.

At least ten counts were recorded for this clone. The chain combines TRBV6-4 with TRBJ1-4, with D perhaps TRBD1 (5 bases). V lost 2 bases and J lost 5, with 18 bases in between. The germline gives CDR1 MRHNA, CDR2 SNTAGT. The CDR3 spans 17 residues. This CDR3 is CASSDAGGAQPNEKLFF. DNA of the CDR3: TGTGCCAGCAGTGACGCTGGGGGAGCGCAACCAAATGAAAAACTGTTTTTT.

The chain uses TRBV30 and TRBJ2-1, with a possible D match to TRBD2 (6 bases). In germline, CDR1 is GTSNPN, CDR2 SVGIG (reference sequence). The CDR3 has 12 residues. V gave up 3 bases and J gave up 9 bases, with 12 bases separating them. CDR3 in DNA: TGTGCCTGGAGCGACCTCGGGGGTGAGCAGTTCTTC. As protein: CAWSDLGGEQFF.

This clone has a handful of counts. The chain uses TRBV6-2 or TRBV6-3 and TRBJ2-1, with D perhaps matching TRBD2 (5 bases). CDR1 is MNHEY and CDR2 is SVGEGT in the germline V gene. This CDR3 is 15 amino acids long. Trimming took 3 bases from V and 10 from J, leaving 19 bases between them. CDR3 residues: CASSYEIEGVREQFF. CDR3 bases: TGTGCCAGCAGTTATGAAATAGAGGGAGTTCGAGAGCAGTTCTTC.

This clone was detected many times. The chain employs TRBV9 and TRBJ2-3, with D possibly TRBD2 on 6 matching bases. Germline assignment: CDR1 SGDLS and CDR2 YYNGEE. The CDR3 extends over 16 amino acids. Deletions cut 0 bases from V and 4 bases from J, with 15 bases between. CDR3: CASSVDAASVADTQYF. CDR3 in DNA: TGTGCCAGCAGCGTAGATGCGGCTAGCGTTGCAGATACGCAGTATTTT.

In its sample, this clone was seen many times. V and J are TRBV7-8 and TRBJ2-5; 7 nucleotides line up with TRBD1. The CDR3 contains 14 residues. Trimming at V came to 6 bases and at J to 4 bases, leaving 8 bases not matched to a gene. Per the germline V gene, CDR1 is SGHVS and CDR2 is FQNEAQ. The CDR3 region is CASRVRQGRETQYF. The CDR3 DNA reads as TGTGCCAGCAGAGTTCGACAGGGTCGAGAGACCCAGTACTTC.

This clone was observed at least ten times. Written as DNA, the CDR3 is TGTGCCAGCAGCTTAGTAGGGGAACTCAATCAGCCCCAGCATTTT. The encoded protein is CASSLVGELNQPQHF. The chain is built from TRBV7-2 and TRBJ1-5, with D perhaps TRBD1 (5 bases). Germline V gene sequence: CDR1 SGHTA, CDR2 FQGNSA. This CDR3 has 15 amino acids. Trimming left V 1 base short and J 3 bases short, with 10 bases between. The whole variable domain, remainder taken from reference TRBV7-2 and TRBJ1-5, is GAGVSQSPSNKVTEKGKDVELRCDPISGHTALYWYRQSLGQGLEFLIYFQGNSAPDKSGLPSDRFSAERTGGSVSTLTIQRTQQEDSAVYLCASSLVGELNQPQHFGDGTRLSIL.

This clone came up many times. This chain joins TRBV6-1 and TRBJ2-7; no reliable D call. CDR1 is MNHNS, CDR2 SASEGT, per germline. V shed 5 bases and J shed 3 bases, with 11 bases lying between them. This CDR3 is built from 13 residues. The CDR3 coding sequence is TGTGCCAGCAGTAACGGACGGGTCTACGAGCAGTACTTC. Amino acid sequence: CASSNGRVYEQYF.

The V call is TRBV6-1, the J call TRBJ2-6, with TRBD1 identical over 9 bases. J was trimmed by 1 base and V by 6 bases; bases with no gene match: 4. Germline CDR1 and CDR2: MNHNS and SASEGT. The CDR3 spans 16 residues. CDR3 in DNA: TGTGCCAGCAGCCCGGGACAGGGATCTGGGGCCAACGTCCTGACTTTC. Translating it yields CASSPGQGSGANVLTF.

The DNA for the CDR3 is TGTGCCAGCAGTCGTGGCAGCCGGATTAGGGATAGCTCCTACGAGCAGTACTTC. It encodes CASSRGSRIRDSSYEQYF. J is TRBJ2-7 and V is TRBV2; D ambiguous. CDR1 is SNHLY, CDR2 FYNNEI, per germline. The CDR3 is 18 residues long. Trimming pared 5 bases from V and 0 bases from J, leaving 23 bases between.

As concerns this clone: Since no conserved phenylalanine or tryptophan closes the CDR3, a read error is the likely cause. CDR3 protein: CASSPEVTDTQYV. CDR3 DNA: TGTGCCAGCAGTCCAGAAGTAACAGATACGCAGTATGTT. The chain has TRBV6-1 and TRBJ2-3, with D uncertain. The CDR3 contains 13 residues. Trimming took off 5 bases at V and 3 bases at J, with 9 bases between the two ends. In germline, CDR1 is MNHNS, CDR2 SASEGT.

In this sample, this clone turned up a few times. The V and J genes are TRBV15 and TRBJ2-3; D unresolved. CDR3 length: 13 residues. Germline V gene lookup returns CDR1 LNHNV and CDR2 YYDKDF (reference sequence). V was clipped by 0 bases and J by 6 bases, with 7 bases between them. The DNA for the CDR3 is TGTGCCACCAGCAGAGATCGGGTCGATACGCAGTATTTT. Residues: CATSRDRVDTQYF. The full variable domain, in which reference TRBV15 and TRBJ2-3 provide the parts outside the CDR3, is DAMVIQNPRYQVTQFGKPVTLSCSQTLNHNVMYWYQQKSSQAPKLLFHYYDKDFNNEADTPDNFQSRRPNTSFCFLDIRSPGLGDTAMYLCATSRDRVDTQYFGPGTRLTVL.

With respect to this clone: Just one base apart from a much larger clone, this may be a read error. The chain joins TRBV19 to TRBJ2-7; perhaps D is TRBD1 or TRBD2 (5 bases each). Germline V lookup: CDR1 LNHDA, CDR2 SQIVND (reference sequence). The CDR3 length is 14 residues. V was clipped by 6 bases and J by 1 base, with 13 bases between them. The CDR3 DNA follows: TGTGCCAGTAGCCCCCATGAGGGGTCCTACGAGCAGTACTTC. This gives the protein CASSPHEGSYEQYF.

This clone was detected many times. The same CDR3 can be traced to other DNA sequences in this sample. This rearrangement joins TRBV3-1 to TRBJ2-2, with no clear D. Trimming shortened V by 5 bases and J by 3 bases, and 13 bases separated the two germline ends. This CDR3 comprises 15 residues. Per germline, CDR1 LGHDT and CDR2 YNNKEL (reference sequence). In DNA, the CDR3 is TGTGCCAGCAGCTCCCGACTCGCGGACACCGGGGAGCTGTTTTTT. Its translation: CASSSRLADTGELFF.

This clone was observed a handful of times. This could be a read error, since a much larger clone is one nucleotide away. This chain uses TRBV28 with TRBJ2-2; TRBD2 matches 12 bases. The V gene end was trimmed by 8 bases and the J gene end by 4 bases; junction bases not matched to a gene: 11. This CDR3 spans 17 amino acids. CDR1 MDHEN and CDR2 SYDVKM come from the germline V gene. The CDR3 region is CASGLPPGLAGTGELFF. Written as DNA, the CDR3 is TGTGCCAGCGGCCTCCCTCCGGGACTAGCGGGCACCGGGGAGCTGTTTTTT. Supplemented by reference TRBV28 and TRBJ2-2, the full variable domain reads DVKVTQSSRYLVKRTGEKVFLECVQDMDHENMFWYRQDPGLGLRLIYFSYDVKMKEKGDIPEGYSVSREKKERFSLILESASTNQTSMYLCASGLPPGLAGTGELFFGEGSRLTVL.

In the case of this clone: Sequence at one end of the junction differs from germline and may be a read error. This chain links TRBV12-3 or TRBV12-4 with TRBJ2-4; 9 nucleotides align to TRBD1. The CDR3 has 17 residues. In nucleotides, the CDR3 is TGTGCCAGTAGTTTACGGACAGGGGAGGTGGCCAAAAACATTCTGTACTTC. Translated: CASSLRTGEVAKNILYF.

Ten or more counts support this clone. The J gene is TRBJ2-1, the V gene TRBV7-9; D ambiguous. The CDR3 is made up of 18 amino acids. Germline CDR1 SEHNR, CDR2 FQNEAQ (reference sequence). The V end was cut by 2 bases, the J end by 4 bases, with 21 bases between. CDR3 nucleotides: TGTGCCAGCAGCTTAATTGGTAGTGGTGGAATGGGATACAATGAGCAGTTCTTC. Amino acid sequence: CASSLIGSGGMGYNEQFF.

In this sample, this clone turned up many times. The chain uses TRBV28 and TRBJ2-1, with 12 bases lining up with TRBD2. V was clipped by 4 bases and J by 10 bases; unmatched bases: 8. Germline V gives CDR1 MDHEN, CDR2 SYDVKM. The CDR3 is made up of 15 amino acids. The CDR3 reads CASSYGLAGPGEQFF. The DNA of the CDR3 is TGTGCCAGCAGTTACGGACTAGCGGGACCGGGGGAGCAGTTCTTC.

This clone was counted at least ten times. The chain couples TRBV16 to TRBJ1-5, with D uncertain. Germline CDR1 reads KGHSY; CDR2 reads FQNENV. The CDR3 spans 14 residues. V gave up 5 bases and J gave up 0 bases, with 8 bases separating them. CDR3 DNA sequence: TGTGCCAGCAGCTGGGATTATAGCAATCAGCCCCAGCATTTT. This sequence encodes CASSWDYSNQPQHF.

In this sample, this clone turned up a few times. V usage is TRBV6-1 and J usage is TRBJ2-7; tentatively, D is TRBD2 (6 bases). Germline V lookup: CDR1 MNHNS, CDR2 SASEGT. The length of the CDR3 is 15 residues. V was pared by 7 bases and J by 3 bases, with 19 bases between. The CDR3 DNA reads as TGTGCCAGCAACAACCCCATACCGGGGGACTACGAGCAGTACTTC. Protein sequence: CASNNPIPGDYEQYF.

This clone was picked up many times. The genes are TRBV30 and TRBJ1-5, with D uncertain. V dropped 0 bases and J dropped 7 bases, with 7 bases sitting between them. The CDR3 runs to 12 residues. CDR1 and CDR2 (germline): GTSNPN, SVGIG (reference sequence). This CDR3 is CAWSVTGQPQHF. In DNA, the CDR3 is TGTGCCTGGAGTGTAACCGGACAGCCCCAGCATTTT.

V usage is TRBV29-1 and J usage is TRBJ1-1; 9 bases are a match to TRBD1. Per germline, CDR1 SQVTM and CDR2 ANQGSEA. The CDR3 runs 13 residues. V was clipped by 2 bases and J by 8 bases; unmatched bases: 6. Written as DNA, the CDR3 is TGCAGCGTTGAACGGGATGGGACAGGGGAAGCTTTCTTT. As protein: CSVERDGTGEAFF. Combining the CDR3 with reference TRBV29-1 and TRBJ1-1 gives the whole variable domain SAVISQKPSRDICQRGTSLTIQCQVDSQVTMMFWYRQQPGQSLTLIATANQGSEATYESGFVIDKFPISRPNLTFSTLTVSNMSPEDSSIYLCSVERDGTGEAFFGQGTRLTVV.

This clone was counted at least ten times. The rearrangement links TRBV24-1 to TRBJ2-3, with 9 nucleotides matching TRBD1. The CDR3 totals 16 residues. CDR1 and CDR2 from the germline V gene are KGHDR and SFDVKD. V shed 1 base and J 4 bases; nucleotides not matched to a gene: 5. The CDR3: CATSDLNRGPADTQYF. CDR3 DNA sequence: TGTGCCACCAGTGATTTAAACAGGGGGCCCGCAGATACGCAGTATTTT.

This clone was detected ten times or more. The chain couples TRBV20-1 to TRBJ2-3; unclear D gene. CDR1 is DFQATT, CDR2 SNEGSKA, per germline (reference sequence). The V end was cut by 6 bases, the J end by 0 bases, with 10 bases between. The CDR3 runs 13 residues. The chain's CDR3 is CSAIASSTDTQYF. Written as DNA, the CDR3 is TGCAGTGCCATAGCTTCAAGCACAGATACGCAGTATTTT.

The chain uses TRBV30 and TRBJ2-3, with 10 bases lining up with TRBD1. Germline CDR1 is GTSNPN and CDR2 is SVGIG (reference sequence). J was trimmed by 5 bases and V by 5 bases; bases with no gene match: 4. This CDR3 spans 13 amino acids. The CDR3 nucleotides are TGTGCCTGGGACAGGGGGCAACGAGATACGCAGTATTTT. This translates into CAWDRGQRDTQYF.

The chain joins TRBV5-1 to TRBJ2-1; tentatively, D is TRBD2 (5 bases). V was trimmed by 0 bases and J by 7 bases, leaving 17 bases between them. The CDR3 sequence is 16 residues long. Germline V CDR1 and CDR2: SGHRS, YFSETQ. The CDR3 bases are TGCGCCAGCAGCTTGGATCAGGCGGGCTGGGCGAATGAGCAGTTCTTC. It specifies CASSLDQAGWANEQFF.

At least ten counts were recorded for this clone. The V call is TRBV12-5, the J call TRBJ2-1; 12 bases map to TRBD2. The V and J ends lost 9 bases and 7 bases, in that order; junction bases with no gene match: 7. Germline V CDR1 and CDR2: LGHNT, FRNRAP. This CDR3 spans 14 amino acids. This chain's CDR3 is CASMTSGRRNEQFF. CDR3 bases: TGTGCTAGCATGACTAGCGGGAGAAGGAATGAGCAGTTCTTC.

This clone was observed at least ten times. This sequence joins TRBV30 and TRBJ2-6; possibly TRBD1 for D (6 bases). V was clipped by 5 bases and J by 2 bases, with 13 bases between them. There are 15 residues in the CDR3. Germline V gene sequence: CDR1 GTSNPN, CDR2 SVGIG (reference sequence). CDR3 in DNA: TGTGCCTGGGACAGAAGGGGGACTGGGGCCAACGTCCTGACTTTC. Translating it yields CAWDRRGTGANVLTF.

This clone has a count of ten or more. J is TRBJ2-3 and V is TRBV6-1; 7 nucleotides line up with TRBD2. From germline, CDR1 is MNHNS and CDR2 SASEGT. V lost 5 bases and J lost 4; bases outside the gene matches: 12. This CDR3 region has 16 residues. This CDR3 reads CASSWEKRESADTQYF. Written as DNA, the CDR3 is TGTGCCAGCAGTTGGGAAAAGCGGGAATCGGCAGATACGCAGTATTTT.